These T cell receptor beta chains were read from a single sample in a study of shared clonotypes between healthy human individuals. Clones were read by immunoSEQ multiplex PCR, and TCRdb kept only the in-frame ones, dropping some. The sample includes 2 million to 2.5 million clones, approximately 96% of them seen just once. Material: naive CD4+ T cells sorted from blood. The receptors originated from a young man in good health. The CDR3 runs from the conserved cysteine through the conserved F or W. The order of the fields is clone size, D gene, V gene, J gene, CDR3 protein, CDR3 DNA. A D gene is named only where the DNA matches it firmly. Size tells how often a clone was seen (once, few, many) or the class of an expanded clone, and some rows leave it out.

clone_size: -
d_call: -
v_call: TRBV4-3
j_call: TRBJ2-1
cdr3_aa: CASSQDPLAAEQFF
cdr3_nt: TGCGCCAGCAGCCAAGATCCGCTAGCAGCTGAGCAGTTCTTC

clone_size: -
d_call: TRBD2
v_call: TRBV6-6
j_call: TRBJ2-1
cdr3_aa: CASSASGGLEGWQFF
cdr3_nt: TGTGCCAGCAGCGCGTCCGGGGGACTAGAGGGCTGGCAGTTCTTC

clone_size: once
d_call: TRBD1
v_call: TRBV5-4
j_call: TRBJ2-2
cdr3_aa: CASSLRQGLPTGELFF
cdr3_nt: TGTGCCAGCAGCTTACGACAGGGGCTACCCACCGGGGAGCTGTTTTTT

clone_size: -
d_call: -
v_call: TRBV7-2
j_call: TRBJ1-5
cdr3_aa: CASSPTGNNQPQHF
cdr3_nt: TGTGCCAGCAGCCCAACAGGGAACAATCAGCCCCAGCATTTT

clone_size: -
d_call: -
v_call: TRBV10-3
j_call: TRBJ2-3
cdr3_aa: CAISDRPSTDTQYF
cdr3_nt: TGTGCCATCAGTGACCGGCCTAGCACAGATACGCAGTATTTT

clone_size: -
d_call: -
v_call: TRBV18
j_call: TRBJ2-3
cdr3_aa: CASSPDAGSVGTQYF
cdr3_nt: TGTGCCAGCTCACCAGACGCGGGATCAGTGGGTACGCAGTATTTT

clone_size: -
d_call: -
v_call: TRBV27
j_call: TRBJ2-2
cdr3_aa: CASSFAGNTGELFF
cdr3_nt: TGTGCCAGCAGTTTTGCCGGGAACACCGGGGAGCTGTTTTTT

clone_size: -
d_call: -
v_call: TRBV18
j_call: TRBJ2-5
cdr3_aa: CASSSGQQETQYF
cdr3_nt: TGTGCCAGTTCCTCCGGACAGCAAGAGACCCAGTACTTC

clone_size: -
d_call: -
v_call: TRBV9
j_call: TRBJ2-7
cdr3_aa: CASSVGGVMDEQYF
cdr3_nt: TGTGCCAGCAGCGTAGGCGGGGTAATGGACGAGCAGTACTTC

clone_size: once
d_call: -
v_call: TRBV7-2
j_call: TRBJ1-1
cdr3_aa: CASSLLGQGNTEAFF
cdr3_nt: TGTGCCAGCAGCTTGCTCGGGCAGGGGAACACTGAAGCTTTCTTT

clone_size: -
d_call: -
v_call: TRBV7-8
j_call: TRBJ1-6
cdr3_aa: CASSKEGGWRSPLHF
cdr3_nt: TGTGCCAGCAGCAAAGAGGGGGGATGGCGTTCACCCCTCCACTTT

clone_size: -
d_call: -
v_call: TRBV18
j_call: TRBJ2-2
cdr3_aa: CASSPGAANTGELFF
cdr3_nt: TGTGCCAGCTCACCAGGGGCTGCGAACACCGGGGAGCTGTTTTTT

clone_size: -
d_call: TRBD1
v_call: TRBV5-1
j_call: TRBJ1-1
cdr3_aa: CASGRGETGGLSTEAFF
cdr3_nt: TGCGCCAGCGGAAGGGGGGAAACAGGGGGCCTTAGTACTGAAGCTTTCTTT

clone_size: -
d_call: TRBD1
v_call: TRBV5-6
j_call: TRBJ2-2
cdr3_aa: CASSLATGVRSGELFF
cdr3_nt: TGTGCCAGCAGCCTTGCCACAGGGGTGAGGTCCGGGGAGCTGTTTTTT

clone_size: -
d_call: -
v_call: TRBV2
j_call: TRBJ2-1
cdr3_aa: CASTPRPYEQFF
cdr3_nt: TGTGCCAGCACTCCGAGGCCATATGAGCAGTTCTTC

clone_size: -
d_call: TRBD1
v_call: TRBV5-1
j_call: TRBJ1-3
cdr3_aa: CASSWGQGTFSGNTIYF
cdr3_nt: TGCGCCAGCAGCTGGGGACAGGGGACCTTCTCTGGAAACACCATATATTTT

clone_size: -
d_call: -
v_call: TRBV11-2
j_call: TRBJ1-2
cdr3_aa: CASSSMKGEFDGYTF
cdr3_nt: TGTGCCAGCAGCTCAATGAAGGGTGAATTCGATGGCTACACCTTC

clone_size: -
d_call: TRBD1
v_call: TRBV6-5
j_call: TRBJ1-5
cdr3_aa: CASSRGTGGGQPQHF
cdr3_nt: TGTGCCAGCAGCCGAGGGACAGGGGGCGGTCAGCCCCAGCATTTT

clone_size: -
d_call: TRBD1
v_call: TRBV6-1
j_call: TRBJ2-7
cdr3_aa: CASSETDRDEQYF
cdr3_nt: TGTGCCAGCAGTGAGACGGACAGGGACGAGCAGTACTTC

clone_size: -
d_call: TRBD2
v_call: TRBV15
j_call: TRBJ2-1
cdr3_aa: CATSRALLASNNEQFF
cdr3_nt: TGTGCCACCAGCAGAGCTCTACTAGCGTCCAACAATGAGCAGTTCTTC

clone_size: once
d_call: -
v_call: TRBV6-5
j_call: TRBJ1-6
cdr3_aa: CASSQTNSDSPLHF
cdr3_nt: TGTGCCAGCAGCCAAACTAATTCGGATTCACCCCTCCACTTT

clone_size: once
d_call: TRBD1
v_call: TRBV5-1
j_call: TRBJ2-2
cdr3_aa: CASSHPDRGHTGELFF
cdr3_nt: TGCGCCAGCAGCCATCCGGACAGGGGGCACACCGGGGAGCTGTTTTTT

clone_size: -
d_call: TRBD2
v_call: TRBV27
j_call: TRBJ2-1
cdr3_aa: CASSLSGLVYNEQFF
cdr3_nt: TGTGCCAGCAGTTTATCGGGACTAGTATACAATGAGCAGTTCTTC

clone_size: -
d_call: -
v_call: TRBV5-1
j_call: TRBJ1-4
cdr3_aa: CASSFGGSTNEKLFF
cdr3_nt: TGCGCCAGCAGCTTTGGTGGTTCAACTAATGAAAAACTGTTTTTT

clone_size: -
d_call: -
v_call: TRBV18
j_call: TRBJ1-4
cdr3_aa: CASSPAAGGKREKLFF
cdr3_nt: TGTGCCAGCTCACCAGCGGCGGGAGGGAAACGAGAAAAACTGTTTTTT

clone_size: -
d_call: TRBD1
v_call: TRBV11-2
j_call: TRBJ2-4
cdr3_aa: CASSSFRGQGVSYF
cdr3_nt: TGTGCCAGCAGCTCTTTCCGGGGACAGGGGGTCTCGTACTTC

clone_size: -
d_call: -
v_call: TRBV25-1
j_call: TRBJ1-5
cdr3_aa: CASRPRGGNQPQHF
cdr3_nt: TGTGCCAGCAGACCCAGGGGCGGCAATCAGCCCCAGCATTTT

clone_size: -
d_call: TRBD2
v_call: TRBV6-1
j_call: TRBJ2-2
cdr3_aa: CASRELAGDYTGELFF
cdr3_nt: TGTGCCAGCAGAGAACTAGCGGGAGATTACACCGGGGAGCTGTTTTTT

clone_size: -
d_call: -
v_call: TRBV4-1
j_call: TRBJ1-1
cdr3_aa: CASSQGLQSLNTEAFF
cdr3_nt: TGCGCCAGCAGCCAAGGCCTCCAATCCCTGAACACTGAAGCTTTCTTT

clone_size: -
d_call: -
v_call: TRBV2
j_call: TRBJ1-3
cdr3_aa: CASSSTSGNTIYF
cdr3_nt: TGTGCCAGCTCGTCCACATCTGGAAACACCATATATTTT

clone_size: -
d_call: TRBD1
v_call: TRBV28
j_call: TRBJ2-2
cdr3_aa: CASSIRQGAGGGLFF
cdr3_nt: TGTGCCAGCAGTATCCGACAGGGGGCAGGGGGCGGGCTGTTTTTT

clone_size: -
d_call: -
v_call: TRBV5-6
j_call: TRBJ1-2
cdr3_aa: CASSLVPGKDGYTF
cdr3_nt: TGTGCCAGCAGCTTGGTTCCAGGCAAGGATGGCTACACCTTC

clone_size: -
d_call: -
v_call: TRBV19
j_call: TRBJ2-5
cdr3_aa: CASSISGTKIGETQYF
cdr3_nt: TGTGCCAGTAGTATCTCCGGGACCAAAATCGGAGAGACCCAGTACTTC

clone_size: once
d_call: -
v_call: TRBV5-4
j_call: TRBJ2-7
cdr3_aa: CASSLGTVDEQYF
cdr3_nt: TGTGCCAGCAGCTTGGGTACGGTAGACGAGCAGTACTTC

clone_size: -
d_call: -
v_call: TRBV5-4
j_call: TRBJ1-1
cdr3_aa: CASSFLQGNTEAFF
cdr3_nt: TGTGCCAGCAGCTTTTTACAGGGGAACACTGAAGCTTTCTTT

clone_size: -
d_call: -
v_call: TRBV2
j_call: TRBJ1-1
cdr3_aa: CASSDGAGRVTEAFF
cdr3_nt: TGTGCCAGCAGTGACGGCGCAGGGCGGGTCACTGAAGCTTTCTTT

clone_size: -
d_call: -
v_call: TRBV6-5
j_call: TRBJ1-3
cdr3_aa: CASSPGGSGNTIYF
cdr3_nt: TGTGCCAGCAGTCCCGGGGGGTCTGGAAACACCATATATTTT

clone_size: -
d_call: -
v_call: TRBV11-2
j_call: TRBJ2-5
cdr3_aa: CASSLGGPTVETQYF
cdr3_nt: TGTGCCAGCAGCTTAGGGGGACCAACGGTCGAGACCCAGTACTTC

clone_size: -
d_call: -
v_call: TRBV7-9
j_call: TRBJ2-2
cdr3_aa: CASSLASETGELFF
cdr3_nt: TGTGCCAGCAGCTTAGCCTCCGAGACCGGGGAGCTGTTTTTT

clone_size: -
d_call: TRBD2
v_call: TRBV5-8
j_call: TRBJ2-7
cdr3_aa: CASTRLAGVPEQYF
cdr3_nt: TGTGCCAGCACACGACTAGCGGGAGTCCCCGAGCAGTACTTC

clone_size: -
d_call: -
v_call: TRBV5-1
j_call: TRBJ2-1
cdr3_aa: CASSLGGGSSYNEQFF
cdr3_nt: TGCGCCAGCAGCTTGGGAGGCGGTAGCTCCTACAATGAGCAGTTCTTC

clone_size: once
d_call: TRBD1
v_call: TRBV7-9
j_call: TRBJ1-1
cdr3_aa: CASSPDRGNTEAFF
cdr3_nt: TGTGCCAGCAGCCCTGACAGGGGGAACACTGAAGCTTTCTTT

clone_size: -
d_call: TRBD2
v_call: TRBV11-2
j_call: TRBJ2-7
cdr3_aa: CASSLDGLGRYEQYF
cdr3_nt: TGTGCCAGCAGCTTAGACGGACTAGGACGGTACGAGCAGTACTTC

clone_size: -
d_call: -
v_call: TRBV28
j_call: TRBJ1-1
cdr3_aa: CASRYRALNTEAFF
cdr3_nt: TGTGCCAGCAGGTACCGGGCCTTGAACACTGAAGCTTTCTTT

clone_size: few
d_call: -
v_call: TRBV2
j_call: TRBJ2-7
cdr3_aa: CASSGQGSGEQYF
cdr3_nt: TGTGCCAGCAGTGGGCAGGGGTCGGGCGAGCAGTACTTC

clone_size: -
d_call: -
v_call: TRBV29-1
j_call: TRBJ2-7
cdr3_aa: CSGRDSYEQYF
cdr3_nt: TGCAGCGGAAGGGACTCCTACGAGCAGTACTTC

clone_size: -
d_call: -
v_call: TRBV5-1
j_call: TRBJ2-2
cdr3_aa: CASSPLMGTDTGELFF
cdr3_nt: TGCGCCAGCAGCCCCTTGATGGGCACCGACACCGGGGAGCTGTTTTTT

clone_size: -
d_call: TRBD1
v_call: TRBV11-2
j_call: TRBJ1-5
cdr3_aa: CASSLGLLAGGQPQHF
cdr3_nt: TGTGCCAGCAGCTTAGGTTTATTGGCAGGGGGCCAGCCCCAGCATTTT

clone_size: -
d_call: -
v_call: TRBV5-1
j_call: TRBJ2-6
cdr3_aa: CASSFGGANVLTF
cdr3_nt: TGCGCCAGCAGCTTCGGTGGGGCCAACGTCCTGACTTTC

clone_size: -
d_call: -
v_call: TRBV4-1
j_call: TRBJ1-1
cdr3_aa: CASSAQRGNTEAFF
cdr3_nt: TGCGCCAGCAGCGCACAGAGGGGAAACACTGAAGCTTTCTTT

clone_size: once
d_call: -
v_call: TRBV7-9
j_call: TRBJ1-1
cdr3_aa: CASSLARGLNTEAFF
cdr3_nt: TGTGCCAGCAGCTTAGCGAGGGGACTTAACACTGAAGCTTTCTTT

clone_size: -
d_call: -
v_call: TRBV2
j_call: TRBJ1-2
cdr3_aa: CASSGDVVYGYTF
cdr3_nt: TGTGCCAGCAGTGGAGACGTTGTCTATGGCTACACCTTC

clone_size: -
d_call: -
v_call: TRBV11-2
j_call: TRBJ1-1
cdr3_aa: CASSLGGLGSTEAFF
cdr3_nt: TGTGCCAGCAGCCTAGGGGGACTAGGGTCCACTGAAGCTTTCTTT

clone_size: once
d_call: TRBD1
v_call: TRBV30
j_call: TRBJ1-6
cdr3_aa: CAWSVGQGVNSPLHF
cdr3_nt: TGTGCCTGGAGTGTAGGGCAGGGGGTTAATTCACCCCTCCACTTT

clone_size: -
d_call: -
v_call: TRBV18
j_call: TRBJ1-3
cdr3_aa: CASSELGRSGNTIYF
cdr3_nt: TGTGCCAGCTCAGAGCTGGGGAGGTCTGGAAACACCATATATTTT